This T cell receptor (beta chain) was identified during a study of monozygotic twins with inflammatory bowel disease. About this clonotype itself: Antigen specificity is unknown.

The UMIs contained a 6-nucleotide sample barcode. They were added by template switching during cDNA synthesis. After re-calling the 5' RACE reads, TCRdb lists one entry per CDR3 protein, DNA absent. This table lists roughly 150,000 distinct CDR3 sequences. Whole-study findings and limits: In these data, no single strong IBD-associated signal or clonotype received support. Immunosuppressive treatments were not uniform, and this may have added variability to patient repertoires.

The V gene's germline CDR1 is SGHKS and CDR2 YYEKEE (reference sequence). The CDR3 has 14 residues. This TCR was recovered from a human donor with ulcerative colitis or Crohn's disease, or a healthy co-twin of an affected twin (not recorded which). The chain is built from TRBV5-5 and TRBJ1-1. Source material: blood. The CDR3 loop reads CASTATRENTEAFF.